This T cell receptor (beta chain) was sequenced for a study of technical replicates of blood from a few donors. V lost 5 bases to trimming and J lost 7 bases, with 14 bases between them. The CDR3 covers 13 residues. In germline, CDR1 is SGHNT, CDR2 YYREEE (reference sequence). TCRdb keeps only in-frame clones here, not all; method: immunoSEQ multiplex PCR. The sample consists of roughly 81,000 clones, almost 98% of them appearing once. This TCR was recovered from a human donor in good health. Sequencing input: T cells isolated from PBMCs. This chain uses TRBV5-4 with TRBJ2-3; a weak D match, TRBD2 (6 bases). CDR3 bases: TGTGCCAGCAGTTCCGGGACTCTCCATACGCAGTATTTT. Translating gives CASSSGTLHTQYF. The full variable domain, rest sourced from reference TRBV5-4 and TRBJ2-3, is ETGVTQSPTHLIKTRGQQVTLRCSSQSGHNTVSWYQQALGQGPQFIFQYYREEENGRGNFPPRFSGLQFPNYSSELNVNALELDDSALYLCASSSGTLHTQYFGPGTRLTVL.